The sequence of this T cell receptor (beta chain) was determined in a study of regulatory T cells in long-lasting Graves disease. In germline, CDR1 is SGHVS, CDR2 FQNEAQ. Trimming took off 5 bases at V and 4 bases at J, with 10 bases between the two ends. The CDR3 is 13 amino acids. In this sample, this clonotype turned up many times. The authors built TCR beta libraries using iRepertoire HTBI primers and Arm-PCR of CDR3 regions. TCRdb used MiXCR to reprocess the multiplex PCR reads, holding one entry per CDR3 protein. The repertoire holds 350,000 to 450,000 distinct CDR3 sequences, with 15% as singletons. Time point given: newly diagnosed GD, antithyroid drugs for less than 3 months. Extracted RNA from PBMCs served as the source of the TCR library. The sample was also linked to a second study, of T cells in Graves' hyperthyroidism and ophthalmopathy. That work adds: First-round RT-PCR of the TCR CDR3 relied on the HTBI primer set. Stable hyperthyroidism was separated from ophthalmopathy by a model based on 13 V-J features.

This receptor was obtained from a woman in her 40s with Graves disease. The sample was peripheral blood mononuclear cells (PBMCs), taken at new diagnosis, from a patient treated with antithyroid drugs. V and J are TRBV7-8 and TRBJ2-3; TRBD1 might be the D (5 bases). The CDR3 bases are TGTGCCAGCAGCCAACTCAGGGCAGATACGCAGTATTTT. Translation gives CASSQLRADTQYF.